The sequence of this T cell receptor (beta chain) was determined in a study of CD8+CD57+ T cells in acquired aplastic anemia. Germline values: CDR1 DFQATT, CDR2 SNEGSKA (reference sequence). Trimming took 3 bases from V and 0 from J, leaving 12 bases between them. The CDR3 is 15 residues long. Genomic DNA templated the TCR beta VDJ and CDR3 profiling. TCRdb recomputed calls from the reads with MiXCR, one row per CDR3 protein. This table has approximately 100,000 distinct CDR3 sequences, about 66% appearing once. Patients chosen for sequencing had shown CD8+CD57+ cell expansion by flow cytometry. Input material: sorted CD4+, CD8+, or CD8+CD57+ T cells (not recorded which) from PBMCs. This TCR was sampled from a human donor with aplastic anemia. The chain carries TRBV20-1 and TRBJ2-1; D remains ambiguous. The chain's CDR3 is CSASYYKSSYNEQFF. CDR3 DNA sequence: TGCAGTGCTAGTTACTACAAGAGCTCCTACAATGAGCAGTTCTTC.